This entry lists 6 T cell receptor beta chains sequenced from one sample in a study of cytomegalovirus exposure and HLA in healthy donors. Primers: 60 Vbeta forward and 13 Jbeta reverse. The method was immunoSEQ multiplex PCR; TCRdb's version includes in-frame clones alone and lacks a portion of them. The data hold 150,000 or so clones, with approximately 86% observed a single time. The sample taken for sequencing was PBMCs. The receptors were gathered from a woman between 18 and 29 years old in good health and CMV-seronegative.

The rearrangement joins TRBV4-1 to TRBJ1-2; no definite D call. V was pared by 2 bases and J by 8 bases, with 15 bases between. The germline gives CDR1 MGHRA, CDR2 YSYEKL. The CDR3 spans 14 residues. CDR3 sequence: CASSQNRGELGYTF. In nucleotides, the CDR3 is TGCGCCAGCAGCCAAAATCGGGGTGAATTGGGCTACACCTTC.

The rearrangement joins TRBV9 to TRBJ2-1; TRBD2 matches at 7 bases. J lost 6 bases, V lost 7 bases, and 7 bases had no gene match. The germline V gene encodes CDR1 SGDLS and CDR2 YYNGEE. This CDR3 region has 13 residues. CDR3 amino acids: CASGGRVANEQFF. The CDR3 DNA follows: TGTGCCAGCGGGGGGAGGGTCGCCAATGAGCAGTTCTTC.

CDR3 protein: CASGSVHNEKLFF. For the CDR3, the DNA is TGTGCCAGCGGTTCCGTACACAATGAAAAACTGTTTTTT. V gene TRBV2 combines with J gene TRBJ1-4; D unclear. The CDR3 runs to 13 residues. Germline loops: CDR1 SNHLY, CDR2 FYNNEI. The V end lost 8 bases, the J end lost 5 bases, and 12 bases lay between the germline ends.

CDR3 amino acids: CASSVEPQENTEAFF. CDR3 sequence (DNA): TGTGCCAGCAGCGTAGAACCACAGGAGAACACTGAAGCTTTCTTT. This chain uses TRBV9 with TRBJ1-1, with D perhaps TRBD1 (5 bases). Germline V gene lookup returns CDR1 SGDLS and CDR2 YYNGEE. The CDR3 is 15 amino acids. Trimming removed 0 bases at V and 1 base at J, with 10 bases between.

The chain combines TRBV9 with TRBJ2-5; D is unresolved. The germline CDR1 and CDR2 sequences are SGDLS and YYNGEE. Trimming left V 4 bases short and J 4 bases short, with 14 bases between. The CDR3 extends over 14 amino acids. The CDR3 nucleotides read TGTGCCAGCAGCAGAACGGCCGGAGTAGAGACCCAGTACTTC. Protein sequence: CASSRTAGVETQYF.

This chain links TRBV4-1 with TRBJ1-5; D gene uncertain. Trimming removed 4 bases at V and 3 bases at J, with 19 bases between. Germline CDR1 and CDR2: MGHRA and YSYEKL. The CDR3 is 17 residues long. CDR3 sequence reads: CASSPSGHRVVNQPQHF. In nucleotides, the CDR3 is TGCGCCAGCAGCCCAAGCGGGCACAGAGTAGTCAATCAGCCCCAGCATTTT.